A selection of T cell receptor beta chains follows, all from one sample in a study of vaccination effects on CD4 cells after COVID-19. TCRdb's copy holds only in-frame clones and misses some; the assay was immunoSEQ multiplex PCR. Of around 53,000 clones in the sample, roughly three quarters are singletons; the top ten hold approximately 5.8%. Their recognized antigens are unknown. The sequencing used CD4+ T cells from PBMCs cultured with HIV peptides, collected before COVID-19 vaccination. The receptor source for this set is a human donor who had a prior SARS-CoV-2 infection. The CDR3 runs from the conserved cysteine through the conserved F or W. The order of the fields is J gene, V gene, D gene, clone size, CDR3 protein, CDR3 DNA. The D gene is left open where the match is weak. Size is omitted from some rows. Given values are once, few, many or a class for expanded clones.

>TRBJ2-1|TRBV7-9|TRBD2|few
CASSLGTSGGSSYNEQFF
TGTGCCAGCAGCCTCGGGACTAGCGGGGGAAGCTCCTACAATGAGCAGTTCTTC
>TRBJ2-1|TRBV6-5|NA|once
CASRKDSYNEQFF
TGTGCCAGCAGGAAGGACAGCTACAATGAGCAGTTCTTC
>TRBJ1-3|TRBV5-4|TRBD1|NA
CASSLQGAGNTIYF
TGTGCCAGCAGCTTACAGGGGGCTGGAAACACCATATATTTT
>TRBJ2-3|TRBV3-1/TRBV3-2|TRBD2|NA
CASSRASGGYRTDTQYF
TGTGCCAGCAGCAGGGCTAGCGGGGGGTACCGCACAGATACGCAGTATTTT
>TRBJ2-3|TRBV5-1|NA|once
CASSLEGYGTDTQYF
TGCGCCAGCAGCTTGGAGGGGTACGGCACAGATACGCAGTATTTT
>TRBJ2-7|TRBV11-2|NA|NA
CASSEGRGYEQYF
TGTGCCAGCAGCGAAGGACGAGGCTACGAGCAGTACTTC
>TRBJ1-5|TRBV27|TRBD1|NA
CASRAGTGYYDSNQPQHF
TGTGCCAGCAGGGCCGGGACAGGATATTATGATAGCAATCAGCCCCAGCATTTT
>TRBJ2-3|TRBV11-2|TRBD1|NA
CASSQVGGTGPDTQYF
TGTGCCAGCAGCCAAGTGGGTGGGACAGGGCCAGATACGCAGTATTTT
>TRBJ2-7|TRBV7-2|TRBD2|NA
CASSLPGTSNEQYF
TGTGCCAGCAGCTTACCCGGGACTAGTAACGAGCAGTACTTC
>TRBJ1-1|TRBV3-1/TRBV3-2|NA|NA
CASSQDLLGSGTEAFF
TGTGCCAGCAGCCAAGATCTACTCGGAAGTGGGACTGAAGCTTTCTTT
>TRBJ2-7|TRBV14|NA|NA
CASSQDRGMMRDRLF
TGTGCCAGCAGCCAAGACCGGGGAATGATGCGGGACCGTTTGTTT
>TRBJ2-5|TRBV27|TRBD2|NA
CASSRGLAGLGVAETQYF
TGTGCCAGCAGCAGAGGACTAGCGGGATTAGGAGTCGCGGAGACCCAGTACTTC
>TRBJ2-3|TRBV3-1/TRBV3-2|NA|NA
CASSQRLDTQYF
TGTGCCAGCAGCCAACGGCTAGATACGCAGTATTTT
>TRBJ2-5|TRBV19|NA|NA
CASSAEVVQYF
TGTGCCAGTAGTGCCGAGGTTGTCCAGTACTTC
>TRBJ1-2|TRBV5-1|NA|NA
CASSSVPNYGYTF
TGCGCCAGCAGCTCAGTTCCTAACTATGGCTACACCTTC
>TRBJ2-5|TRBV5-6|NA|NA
CASSHKVAEETQYF
TGTGCCAGCAGCCACAAAGTCGCCGAGGAGACCCAGTACTTC
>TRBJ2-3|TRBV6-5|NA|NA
CASMGGQTDTQYF
TGTGCCAGCATGGGGGGGCAAACAGATACGCAGTATTTT
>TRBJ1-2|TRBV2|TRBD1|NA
CASRTPRSGQGPSPYGYTF
TGTGCCAGCAGGACCCCCCGTTCGGGACAGGGCCCCTCTCCCTATGGCTACACCTTC
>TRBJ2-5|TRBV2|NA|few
CASSELVSQGTQYF
TGTGCCAGCAGTGAACTAGTGTCCCAAGGGACCCAGTACTTC
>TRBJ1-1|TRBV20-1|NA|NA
CSASIPASTEAFF
TGCAGTGCTAGTATTCCAGCCAGCACTGAAGCTTTCTTT
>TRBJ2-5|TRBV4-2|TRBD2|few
CASSQRGGGGAETQYF
TGTGCCAGCAGCCAGCGGGGCGGCGGGGGGGCTGAGACCCAGTACTTC
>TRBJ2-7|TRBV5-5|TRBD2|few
CASSPGGRYEQYF
TGTGCCAGCAGCCCCGGCGGGAGGTATGAGCAGTACTTC
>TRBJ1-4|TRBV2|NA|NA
CASSIPKGEKLFF
TGTGCCAGCAGTATTCCCAAAGGGGAAAAACTGTTTTTT
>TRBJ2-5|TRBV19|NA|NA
CASSIRQEGLYSEETQYF
TGTGCCAGTAGTATACGACAGGAGGGGCTCTATTCTGAGGAGACCCAGTACTTC
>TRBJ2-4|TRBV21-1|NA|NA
CASSNGTSGSKNNIAAKNIQYF
TGTGCCAGCAGCAACGGGACTAGCGGCAGTAAAAACAATATCGCGGCCAAAAACATTCAGTACTTC
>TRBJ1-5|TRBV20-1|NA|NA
CSAIDRSLTWNQPQHF
TGCAGTGCTATTGACAGATCCCTTACGTGGAATCAGCCCCAGCATTTT
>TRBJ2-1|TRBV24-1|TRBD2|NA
CATSDWEGQHNEQFF
TGTGCCACCAGTGATTGGGAGGGCCAACACAATGAGCAGTTCTTC
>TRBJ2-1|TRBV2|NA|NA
CASSFEWGAYNEQFF
TGTGCCAGCAGTTTCGAGTGGGGTGCATACAATGAGCAGTTCTTC
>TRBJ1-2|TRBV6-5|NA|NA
CASSRRDLPNYGYTF
TGTGCCAGCAGCCGGAGGGACCTCCCTAACTATGGCTACACCTTC
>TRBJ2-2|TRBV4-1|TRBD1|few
CASSRGQGTTGELFF
TGCGCCAGCAGCCGGGGACAGGGGACCACCGGGGAGCTGTTTTTT
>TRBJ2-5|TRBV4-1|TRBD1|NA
CASSQGDRGPRQETQYF
TGCGCCAGCAGCCAAGGGGACAGGGGGCCTCGACAAGAGACCCAGTACTTC
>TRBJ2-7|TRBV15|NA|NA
CATSRGGEGAYEQYF
TGTGCCACCAGCAGGGGTGGAGAGGGGGCCTACGAGCAGTACTTC
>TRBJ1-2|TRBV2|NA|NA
CASRDRNYGYTF
TGTGCCAGCAGGGACAGAAACTATGGCTACACCTTC
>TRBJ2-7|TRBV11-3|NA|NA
CASSPGQQQGKQYF
TGTGCCAGCAGCCCTGGACAGCAGCAGGGCAAGCAGTACTTC
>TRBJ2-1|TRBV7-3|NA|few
CASSVGSEQFF
TGTGCCAGCAGCGTAGGGTCAGAGCAGTTCTTC
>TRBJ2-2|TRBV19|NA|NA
CASSISPGAGELFF
TGTGCCAGTAGTATATCTCCAGGCGCCGGGGAGCTGTTTTTT
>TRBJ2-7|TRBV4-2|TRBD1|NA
CASSQWTGGVYEQYF
TGTGCCAGCAGCCAATGGACAGGGGGAGTCTACGAGCAGTACTTC
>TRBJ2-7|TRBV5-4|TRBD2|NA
CASSQTSGAYEQYF
TGTGCCAGCAGCCAGACTAGCGGGGCCTACGAGCAGTACTTC
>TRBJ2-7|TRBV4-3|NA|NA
CASSQAIGDSSYEQYF
TGCGCCAGCAGCCAAGCGATTGGCGACAGCTCCTACGAGCAGTACTTC
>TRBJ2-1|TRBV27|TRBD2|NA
CASSLRIAGTVYNEQFF
TGTGCCAGCAGTTTAAGGATAGCGGGGACCGTCTACAATGAGCAGTTCTTC
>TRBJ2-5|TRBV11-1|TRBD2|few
CASSLVLASKTQYF
TGTGCCAGCAGCTTAGTACTAGCGTCGAAGACCCAGTACTTC
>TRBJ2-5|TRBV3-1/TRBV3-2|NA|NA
CASSQDQETQYF
TGTGCCAGCAGCCAAGACCAAGAGACCCAGTACTTC
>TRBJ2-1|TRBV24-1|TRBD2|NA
CATSDLREGLYEQFF
TGTGCCACCAGTGATTTGCGGGAGGGCCTCTATGAGCAGTTCTTC
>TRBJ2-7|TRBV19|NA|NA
CASRISGGGVYEQYF
TGTGCCAGTAGGATCTCAGGGGGGGGCGTCTACGAGCAGTACTTC
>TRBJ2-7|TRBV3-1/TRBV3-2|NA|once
CASSLSASSEQYF
TGTGCCAGCAGCCTTTCTGCGAGCAGCGAGCAGTACTTC
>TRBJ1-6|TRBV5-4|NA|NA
CASSPAGGGLSPLHF
TGTGCCAGCAGCCCCGCCGGGGGGGGCCTTTCACCCCTCCACTTT
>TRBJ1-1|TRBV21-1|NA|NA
CASIVNTEAFF
TGTGCCAGCATAGTGAACACTGAAGCTTTCTTT
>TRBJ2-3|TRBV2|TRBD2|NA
CASTELAGDPDTQYF
TGTGCCAGCACTGAACTAGCGGGGGACCCTGATACGCAGTATTTT
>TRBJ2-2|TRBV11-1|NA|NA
CASSFSGSGELFF
TGTGCCAGCAGCTTCTCAGGGTCGGGGGAGCTGTTTTTT
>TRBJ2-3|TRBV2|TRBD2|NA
CATQLAGILGDTQYF
TGTGCCACCCAACTAGCGGGGATTCTAGGGGATACGCAGTATTTT
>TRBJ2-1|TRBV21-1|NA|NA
CASSRGQAAFF
TGTGCCAGCAGCCGTGGACAAGCGGCGTTCTTC
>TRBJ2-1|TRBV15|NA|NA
CATSREPAKNEQFF
TGTGCCACCAGCAGGGAACCAGCGAAGAATGAGCAGTTCTTC
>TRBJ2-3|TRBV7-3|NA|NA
CASSLLGNGGGTQYF
TGTGCCAGCAGCTTATTGGGGAACGGCGGTGGTACGCAGTATTTT
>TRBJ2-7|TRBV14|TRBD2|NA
CASSPGLASYEQYF
TGTGCCAGCAGCCCGGGACTAGCGTCCTACGAGCAGTACTTC
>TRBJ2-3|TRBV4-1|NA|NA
CASSQGPTGRSTDTQYF
TGCGCCAGCAGCCAAGGGCCGACAGGCCGTAGCACAGATACGCAGTATTTT
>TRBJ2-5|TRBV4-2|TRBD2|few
CASSHVIAGNQETQYF
TGTGCCAGCAGCCATGTAATAGCGGGTAACCAAGAGACCCAGTACTTC
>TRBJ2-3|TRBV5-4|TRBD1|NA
CASTTGGTDTQYF
TGTGCCAGCACTACAGGGGGCACAGATACGCAGTATTTT
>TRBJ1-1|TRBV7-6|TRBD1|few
CASSPSVGQLNTEAFF
TGTGCCAGCAGCCCATCTGTGGGACAGCTAAACACTGAAGCTTTCTTT